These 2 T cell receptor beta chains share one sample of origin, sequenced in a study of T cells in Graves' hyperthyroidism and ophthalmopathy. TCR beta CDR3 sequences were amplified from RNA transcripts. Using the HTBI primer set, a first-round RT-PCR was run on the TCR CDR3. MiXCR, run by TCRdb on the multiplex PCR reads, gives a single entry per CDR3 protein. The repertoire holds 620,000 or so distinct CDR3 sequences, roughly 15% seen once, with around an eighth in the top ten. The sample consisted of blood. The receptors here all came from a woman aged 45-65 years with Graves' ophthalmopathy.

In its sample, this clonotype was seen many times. The CDR3 sequence is CASSRTSGRLDTQYF. In DNA form, the CDR3 reads TGTGCCAGCAGCAGGACTAGCGGGAGACTAGATACGCAGTATTTT. V is TRBV5-4 and J is TRBJ2-3; 13 nucleotides match TRBD2. The length of the CDR3 is 15 residues. CDR1 is SGHNT and CDR2 is YYREEE in the germline V gene (reference sequence). V was clipped by 4 bases and J by 5 bases; unmatched bases: 4.

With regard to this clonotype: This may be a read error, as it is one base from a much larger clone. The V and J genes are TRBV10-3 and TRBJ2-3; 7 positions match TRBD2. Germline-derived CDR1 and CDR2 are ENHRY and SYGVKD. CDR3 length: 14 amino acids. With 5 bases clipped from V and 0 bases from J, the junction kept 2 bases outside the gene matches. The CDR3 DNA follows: TGTGCCATCAGTCAACTAGCGAGCACAGATACGCAGTATTTT. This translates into CAISQLASTDTQYF.